These 27 T cell receptor beta chains were sequenced from one sample in a study of T cell responses to AZD1222 COVID-19 vaccine. The protocol was immunoSEQ multiplex PCR, while the TCRdb copy is restricted to in-frame clones and leaves out a portion. The repertoire holds approximately 89,000 clones, with around 84% as singletons. The specimen comprised peripheral blood, sampled 28 days after the second AZD1222 dose. All receptors derive from an adult who received the AZD1222 COVID-19 vaccine.

CDR3 loop: CSVGVGHANYGYTF. DNA for the CDR3: TGCAGCGTTGGAGTGGGCCATGCTAACTATGGCTACACCTTC. This chain joins TRBV29-1 and TRBJ1-2; D remains unclear. V gave up 4 bases and J gave up 0 bases, with 12 bases separating them. Germline CDR1 reads SQVTM; CDR2 reads ANQGSEA. CDR3 length equals 14 residues.

V gene TRBV10-1 combines with J gene TRBJ2-2; 13 bases match TRBD2. The CDR3 runs 18 residues. The ends lost 0 bases at V and 3 bases at J; junction bases unmatched: 4. Per the germline V gene, CDR1 is WNHNN and CDR2 is SYGVQD (reference sequence). CDR3 region: CASSESVGLAGDTGELFF. The CDR3 DNA sequence: TGCGCCAGCAGTGAGTCGGTCGGACTAGCGGGAGACACCGGGGAGCTGTTTTTT.

This sequence joins TRBV28 and TRBJ1-5, with TRBD1 as a possible D gene (6 bases). Germline CDR1 and CDR2: MDHEN and SYDVKM. Trimming removed 3 bases from V and 0 bases from J, with 9 bases in between. The CDR3 is made up of 15 amino acids. The CDR3 nucleotides read TGTGCCAGCAGTTTTACCAGGGGTAGCAATCAGCCCCAGCATTTT. Translated, it gives CASSFTRGSNQPQHF.

CDR3 protein: CASGLADRNSPLHF. DNA for the CDR3: TGTGCCAGCGGTTTGGCGGATCGTAATTCACCCCTCCACTTT. This chain links TRBV7-3 with TRBJ1-6, with D unclear. Per the germline V gene, CDR1 is SGHTA and CDR2 is FQGTGA. Trimming removed 8 bases from V and 6 bases from J, with 14 bases in between. The CDR3 covers 14 residues. The entire variable domain, with the rest obtained from reference TRBV7-3 and TRBJ1-6, is as follows: GAGVSQTPSNKVTEKGKYVELRCDPISGHTALYWYRQSLGQGPEFLIYFQGTGAADDSGLPNDRFFAVRPEGSVSTLKIQRTERGDSAVYLCASGLADRNSPLHFGNGTRLTVT.

V gene TRBV5-4 combines with J gene TRBJ2-3, with D possibly matching TRBD2 (5 bases). Per germline, CDR1 SGHNT and CDR2 YYREEE (reference sequence). Trimming removed 2 bases at V and 8 bases at J, with 12 bases between. The CDR3 extends over 13 amino acids. The CDR3 sequence: CASSFDSAGTQYF. The CDR3 nucleotides are TGTGCCAGCAGCTTTGACTCGGCGGGTACGCAGTATTTT.

This clone was detected only once. This rearrangement joins TRBV10-1 to TRBJ2-7, with 12 bases lining up with TRBD1. Trimming cost V 2 bases and J 6 bases; bases outside gene matches: 5. Germline CDR1 is WNHNN and CDR2 is SYGVQD (reference sequence). The CDR3 extends over 15 amino acids. CDR3 sequence (DNA): TGCGCCAGCAGTGAGGCGGGACAGGGGGCCGGCGAGCAGTACTTC. Protein product: CASSEAGQGAGEQYF.

There are a few counts of this clone. This sequence joins TRBV28 and TRBJ2-7; TRBD2 agrees at 9 bases. The CDR3 runs to 15 residues. Germline V lookup: CDR1 MDHEN, CDR2 SYDVKM. The ends lost 3 bases at V and 2 bases at J; junction bases unmatched: 5. The CDR3 DNA reads as TGTGCCAGCAGTTTGAGTAGCGGGAGCGCCTACGAGCAGTACTTC. Translation gives CASSLSSGSAYEQYF.

The chain uses TRBV6-5 and TRBJ2-7, with 8 bases identical to TRBD1. This CDR3 has 14 amino acids. The junction had 8 bases not matched to a gene; V was cut back by 8 bases and J by 2 bases. CDR1 MNHEY and CDR2 SVGAGI come from the germline V gene. CDR3 loop: CASGWTGPTYEQYF. The CDR3 coding sequence is TGTGCCAGCGGATGGACAGGGCCCACCTACGAGCAGTACTTC.

The genes are TRBV19 and TRBJ2-1; 9 bases fit TRBD1. Germline V gene lookup returns CDR1 LNHDA and CDR2 SQIVND (reference sequence). The CDR3 spans 14 residues. The junction had 12 bases not matched to a gene; V was cut back by 11 bases and J by 7 bases. The CDR3 DNA reads as TGTGCCGGGGGACGGACAGGGGAGTGGAATGAGCAGTTCTTC. This gives the protein CAGGRTGEWNEQFF.

The chain links TRBV28 to TRBJ2-2; no clear D gene. From germline, CDR1 is MDHEN and CDR2 SYDVKM. The CDR3 has 14 residues. Trimming took 6 bases from V and 5 from J, leaving 13 bases between them. CDR3 nucleotide sequence: TGTGCCAGCAGCCAAGTGTATAGGACCGGGGAGCTGTTTTTT. Its translation is CASSQVYRTGELFF.

V usage is TRBV3-1 (or the pseudogene TRBV3-2) and J usage is TRBJ2-7; no clear D gene. V lost 0 bases, J lost 8 bases, and 8 bases lay in between. CDR1 is LGHDT and CDR2 is YNNKEL in the germline V gene (reference sequence). The CDR3 is made up of 12 amino acids. In nucleotides, the CDR3 is TGTGCCAGCAGCCAAGAAGACCGTAAGCAGTACTTC. It encodes CASSQEDRKQYF.

The gene calls are TRBV27 and TRBJ1-2, with 8 bases aligning to TRBD1. With V trimmed by 0 bases and J by 5 bases, 11 bases remained unmatched. The CDR3 runs 17 residues. Germline values: CDR1 MNHEY, CDR2 SMNVEV (reference sequence). The CDR3 nucleotides are TGTGCCAGCAGTTTATCGATAGGTACAGGGGGGGATTATGGCTACACCTTC. Amino acids: CASSLSIGTGGDYGYTF.

This clone was observed a few times. The chain carries TRBV5-1 and TRBJ2-7, with a possible D match to TRBD2 (6 bases). The germline V and J ends were trimmed by 4 bases and 6 bases, with 20 bases remaining between them. This CDR3 has 15 amino acids. Germline CDR1 and CDR2: SGHRS and YFSETQ. The CDR3 DNA follows: TGCGCCAGCAGCGTTGGCGGGACCCTCAAGACCGAGCAGTACTTC. Its translation is CASSVGGTLKTEQYF.

V gene TRBV28 combines with J gene TRBJ2-3; 10 bases match TRBD2. The CDR3 loop spans 15 amino acids. With V trimmed by 5 bases and J by 5 bases, 7 bases remained unmatched. The germline V gene encodes CDR1 MDHEN and CDR2 SYDVKM. CDR3 sequence reads: CASSQRGGTVDTQYF. CDR3 nucleotide sequence: TGTGCCAGCAGTCAGCGGGGGGGGACAGTAGATACGCAGTATTTT.

The V gene is TRBV4-1, the J gene TRBJ2-7; D uncertain. The germline V and J ends were trimmed by 1 base and 3 bases, with 10 bases remaining between them. CDR3 length: 14 amino acids. The germline gives CDR1 MGHRA, CDR2 YSYEKL. CDR3 region: CASSQGSPDYEQYF. CDR3 in DNA: TGCGCCAGCAGCCAAGGCAGTCCTGACTACGAGCAGTACTTC.

The rearrangement joins TRBV29-1 to TRBJ2-5, with a possible D match to TRBD1 (6 bases). The CDR3 contains 15 residues. The V end was cut by 7 bases, the J end by 1 base, with 19 bases between. Germline CDR1 reads SQVTM; CDR2 reads ANQGSEA. CDR3 loop: CSASPRRRGQETQYF. The CDR3 DNA sequence: TGCAGCGCCAGCCCCAGACGCAGGGGCCAAGAGACCCAGTACTTC.

J is TRBJ2-7 and V is TRBV6-6; 7 positions match TRBD1. Germline CDR1 is MNHNY and CDR2 is SVGAGI (reference sequence). Trimming took 0 bases from V and 6 from J; bases not matched to a gene: 8. The CDR3 runs 15 residues. Written as DNA, the CDR3 is TGTGCCAGCAGTTACTCCCGACAGGGCAACGGCGAGCAGTACTTC. The encoded protein is CASSYSRQGNGEQYF.

The V gene is TRBV29-1, the J gene TRBJ2-5, with TRBD2 matching 9 bases. The V and J ends lost 5 bases and 6 bases, in that order; junction bases with no gene match: 10. Germline CDR1 SQVTM, CDR2 ANQGSEA. The CDR3 is made up of 14 amino acids. CDR3 residues: CSVPLREGKKTQYF. The CDR3 DNA reads as TGCAGCGTTCCCCTGCGGGAGGGTAAAAAGACCCAGTACTTC.

V and J are TRBV6-5 and TRBJ2-1; no clear D gene. The V and J ends lost 2 bases and 0 bases respectively, with 5 bases between them. The germline V gene has CDR1 MNHEY and CDR2 SVGAGI. CDR3 length: 14 amino acids. CDR3 bases: TGTGCCAGCAGTTACAGGTCCTCCTACAATGAGCAGTTCTTC. Protein: CASSYRSSYNEQFF.

The chain uses TRBV6-5 and TRBJ2-7; D uncertain. Germline CDR1 is MNHEY and CDR2 is SVGAGI. The CDR3 runs 14 residues. The V and J ends lost 6 bases and 2 bases respectively, with 14 bases between them. DNA for the CDR3: TGTGCCAGCAGCCCAAGCCGATGGGCCTACGAGCAGTACTTC. Translating it yields CASSPSRWAYEQYF.

The chain combines TRBV7-2 with TRBJ2-1; no clear D gene. Germline assignment: CDR1 SGHTA and CDR2 FQGNSA. CDR3 size: 15 residues. V was shortened by 1 base and J by 6 bases, with 13 bases between the two germline ends. The CDR3 nucleotides are TGTGCCAGCAGCTTAGAAGGGATCGGTAGCAATGAGCAGTTCTTC. Translated, it gives CASSLEGIGSNEQFF. Filled out from reference TRBV7-2 and TRBJ2-1, the complete variable domain reads GAGVSQSPSNKVTEKGKDVELRCDPISGHTALYWYRQSLGQGLEFLIYFQGNSAPDKSGLPSDRFSAERTGGSVSTLTIQRTQQEDSAVYLCASSLEGIGSNEQFFGPGTRLTVL.

J is TRBJ1-4 and V is TRBV7-9, with D possibly TRBD1 on 6 matching bases. Per germline, CDR1 SEHNR and CDR2 FQNEAQ (reference sequence). V shed 5 bases and J shed 7 bases, with 17 bases lying between them. CDR3 length: 15 residues. CDR3 sequence: CASSPRGGLGEKLFF. CDR3 bases: TGTGCCAGCAGCCCGCGGGGGGGCCTTGGTGAAAAACTGTTTTTT. The variable domain in full, with the rest retrieved from reference TRBV7-9 and TRBJ1-4, is DTGVSQNPRHKITKRGQNVTFRCDPISEHNRLYWYRQTLGQGPEFLTYFQNEAQLEKSRLLSDRFSAERPKGSFSTLEIQRTEQGDSAMYLCASSPRGGLGEKLFFGSGTQLSVL.

The V and J genes are TRBV6-2 or TRBV6-3 and TRBJ2-7; a possible D gene is TRBD1 (6 bases). CDR1 and CDR2 (germline): MNHEY, SVGEGT. The CDR3 loop spans 17 amino acids. Trimming took off 2 bases at V and 3 bases at J, with 20 bases between the two ends. CDR3 coding DNA: TGTGCCAGCAGTTACCCCCGGGACACCACTCGGCACTACGAGCAGTACTTC. This codes for CASSYPRDTTRHYEQYF.

V is TRBV6-1 and J is TRBJ1-3, with a possible D match to TRBD1 (5 bases). The V end lost 0 bases, the J end lost 3 bases, and 18 bases lay between the germline ends. The CDR3 is 18 residues long. Looked up from germline, CDR1 is MNHNS and CDR2 is SASEGT. The CDR3 DNA follows: TGTGCCAGCAGTGAAGCGGACCCACGAGGGGCTAGTGGAAACACCATATATTTT. This encodes CASSEADPRGASGNTIYF.

V is TRBV20-1 and J is TRBJ1-3, with a possible D match to TRBD1 (6 bases). CDR1 and CDR2 (germline): DFQATT, SNEGSKA (reference sequence). The CDR3 spans 14 residues. V lost 3 bases and J lost 2, with 11 bases in between. Written as DNA, the CDR3 is TGCAGTGCTAGTTTTGCAGGGGCTGGAAACACCATATATTTT. The encoded protein is CSASFAGAGNTIYF.

The sample holds a few counts of this clone. This sequence joins TRBV2 and TRBJ1-2, with D hard to call. Trimming removed 5 bases from V and 3 bases from J, with 13 bases in between. There are 14 residues in the CDR3. CDR1 and CDR2 from the germline V gene are SNHLY and FYNNEI. For the CDR3, the DNA is TGTGCCAGCAGTAATACCCGGACCCACTATGGCTACACCTTC. Translating gives CASSNTRTHYGYTF. The full variable domain, its missing parts supplied by reference TRBV2 and TRBJ1-2, is EPEVTQTPSHQVTQMGQEVILRCVPISNHLYFYWYRQILGQKVEFLVSFYNNEISEKSEIFDDQFSVERPDGSNFTLKIRSTKLEDSAMYFCASSNTRTHYGYTFGSGTRLTVV.

The chain links TRBV28 to TRBJ1-1; 8 bases match TRBD1. The CDR3 totals 14 residues. CDR1 and CDR2 (germline): MDHEN, SYDVKM. The trim removed 6 bases at V and 6 bases at J, leaving 9 bases unmatched. The CDR3 DNA reads as TGTGCCAGCAGCCGCCGACAGGGGATGGCTGAAGCTTTCTTT. Translating gives CASSRRQGMAEAFF.